Following are 32 T cell receptor beta chains from one sample sequenced in a study of cytomegalovirus exposure and HLA in healthy donors. Assay: immunoSEQ multiplex PCR; the TCRdb copy retains only in-frame clones and omits some. The data hold about 82,000 clones, with roughly 93% observed a single time. Sequenced: PBMCs. The receptor source for this set is a man younger than 30 in good health and CMV-seronegative.

The J gene is TRBJ2-5, the V gene TRBV30; 7 nucleotides agree with TRBD2. V lost 2 bases and J lost 3; bases outside the gene matches: 18. Germline V gives CDR1 GTSNPN, CDR2 SVGIG (reference sequence). CDR3 length: 18 residues. CDR3 DNA: TGTGCCTGGAGTACCCGGACTGCACTTAGCGGGTATGAAGAGACCCAGTACTTC. The encoded protein is CAWSTRTALSGYEETQYF.

This clone appeared a single time. The chain carries TRBV7-9 and TRBJ2-1; TRBD2 matches 9 bases. The CDR3 totals 16 residues. V lost 5 bases, J lost 5 bases, and 10 bases stayed unmatched. Germline V gene sequence: CDR1 SEHNR, CDR2 FQNEAQ (reference sequence). Here the CDR3 DNA reads TGTGCCAGCAGCGCCCGAATAGCGGGGGCAAACAATGAGCAGTTCTTC. Translation: CASSARIAGANNEQFF.

The chain couples TRBV2 to TRBJ1-5; D possibly corresponds to TRBD1 (6 bases). Trimming cost V 8 bases and J 4 bases, with 18 bases left between them. Germline V gene data show CDR1 as SNHLY and CDR2 as FYNNEI. This CDR3 region has 15 residues. The CDR3 DNA reads TGTGCCAGCCGGCTCGGGACAATAGCAAATCAGCCCCAGCATTTT. This sequence encodes CASRLGTIANQPQHF. The variable domain in full, with the rest retrieved from reference TRBV2 and TRBJ1-5, is EPEVTQTPSHQVTQMGQEVILRCVPISNHLYFYWYRQILGQKVEFLVSFYNNEISEKSEIFDDQFSVERPDGSNFTLKIRSTKLEDSAMYFCASRLGTIANQPQHFGDGTRLSIL.

The chain has TRBV5-1 and TRBJ2-3; D gene unclear. From germline, CDR1 is SGHRS and CDR2 YFSETQ. With 3 bases removed from V and 2 bases from J, the gap between germline ends came to 7 bases. This CDR3 is built from 13 residues. The DNA of the CDR3 is TGCGCCAGCAGCTCACTATCCACAGATACGCAGTATTTT. Its protein is CASSSLSTDTQYF.

The chain is built from TRBV6-5 and TRBJ2-7, with 11 bases that match TRBD2. This CDR3 is built from 15 residues. Losses at the gene ends were 5 bases for V and 0 bases for J; bases not matched to a gene: 3. The germline CDR1 and CDR2 sequences are MNHEY and SVGAGI. CDR3: CASSKTSGASYEQYF. CDR3 coding DNA: TGTGCCAGCAGTAAGACTAGCGGGGCCTCCTACGAGCAGTACTTC.

The chain uses TRBV30 and TRBJ1-5; TRBD1 matches at 7 bases. Germline CDR1 is GTSNPN and CDR2 is SVGIG (reference sequence). The CDR3 runs 13 residues. The V and J ends lost 5 bases and 3 bases, in that order; junction bases with no gene match: 4. The CDR3 bases are TGTGCCTGGGGGGGACAGTCCAATCAGCCCCAGCATTTT. Translation: CAWGGQSNQPQHF. Supplemented by reference TRBV30 and TRBJ1-5, the full variable domain reads SQTIHQWPATLVQPVGSPLSLECTVEGTSNPNLYWYRQAAGRGLQLLFYSVGIGQISSEVPQNLSASRPQDRQFILSSKKLLLSDSGFYLCAWGGQSNQPQHFGDGTRLSIL.

This clone came up once. The chain recombines TRBV9 with TRBJ1-4, with D perhaps matching TRBD1 (5 bases). CDR1 SGDLS and CDR2 YYNGEE come from the germline V gene. The V end lost 4 bases, the J end lost 3 bases, and 13 bases lay between the germline ends. The length of the CDR3 is 15 residues. Here the CDR3 DNA reads TGTGCCAGCAGCCTCGGGGGGAGAGCTAATGAAAAACTGTTTTTT. As protein: CASSLGGRANEKLFF.

This chain joins TRBV7-9 and TRBJ1-5, with D perhaps matching TRBD1 (6 bases). Germline lookup yields CDR1 SEHNR and CDR2 FQNEAQ (reference sequence). V was clipped by 5 bases and J by 0 bases, with 14 bases between them. The CDR3 runs to 16 residues. The CDR3 loop reads CASSTGRTYSNQPQHF. In DNA form, the CDR3 reads TGTGCCAGCAGCACAGGGCGAACTTATAGCAATCAGCCCCAGCATTTT.

This chain's CDR3 is CSAAQGTGLYEQYF. Written as DNA, the CDR3 is TGCAGCGCTGCACAGGGGACAGGGTTGTACGAGCAGTACTTC. The chain is built from TRBV29-1 and TRBJ2-7; 9 nucleotides agree with TRBD1. Unmatched junction bases numbered 11, after V lost 7 bases and J lost 4 bases. Germline CDR1 SQVTM, CDR2 ANQGSEA. CDR3 length: 14 residues.

The chain couples TRBV18 to TRBJ1-5; D remains ambiguous. Trimming removed 3 bases from V and 7 bases from J, with 19 bases in between. The V gene's germline CDR1 is KGHSH and CDR2 LQKENI. The length of the CDR3 is 16 residues. For the CDR3, the DNA is TGTGCCAGCTCACCCCAGCCGAACGGCTCGGGACAGCCCCAGCATTTT. As protein: CASSPQPNGSGQPQHF.

The chain joins TRBV5-4 to TRBJ1-2, with D perhaps TRBD1 (5 bases). Trimming took off 0 bases at V and 8 bases at J, with 32 bases between the two ends. The CDR3 has 20 amino acids. In germline, CDR1 is SGHNT, CDR2 YYREEE (reference sequence). This CDR3 reads CASSLDSDTGISKWKRGYTF. The CDR3 DNA reads as TGTGCCAGCAGCTTGGATTCGGACACTGGAATTTCTAAATGGAAGAGGGGCTACACCTTC.

The rearrangement uses TRBV7-8 and TRBJ2-3; 8 nucleotides agree with TRBD1. Trimming cost V 4 bases and J 7 bases; bases outside gene matches: 7. This CDR3 contains 14 residues. The germline gives CDR1 SGHVS, CDR2 FQNEAQ. CDR3 region: CASSSDRVGHTQYF. DNA of the CDR3: TGTGCCAGCAGCTCGGACAGGGTAGGGCATACGCAGTATTTT.

The V call is TRBV15, the J call TRBJ2-7, with a weak D call TRBD1 (7 bases). Germline assignment: CDR1 LNHNV and CDR2 YYDKDF (reference sequence). The CDR3 is made up of 14 amino acids. The germline V and J ends were trimmed by 2 bases and 2 bases, with 10 bases remaining between them. The CDR3 coding sequence is TGTGCCACCAGCAGACGCGGGACAGCCTACGAGCAGTACTTC. Amino acid sequence: CATSRRGTAYEQYF.

This clone was recorded only once. This chain uses TRBV7-9 with TRBJ1-1; tentative D call: TRBD1 (6 bases). The germline V gene encodes CDR1 SEHNR and CDR2 FQNEAQ (reference sequence). The V and J ends lost 2 bases and 5 bases respectively, with 15 bases between them. This CDR3 has 15 amino acids. CDR3 region: CASSLLAGAATEAFF. CDR3 nucleotide sequence: TGTGCCAGCAGCTTACTGGCGGGGGCAGCAACTGAAGCTTTCTTT.

The rearrangement joins TRBV19 to TRBJ2-3; a possible D gene is TRBD2 (6 bases). Trimming shortened V by 7 bases and J by 8 bases, and 19 bases separated the two germline ends. There are 14 residues in the CDR3. Germline assignment: CDR1 LNHDA and CDR2 SQIVND (reference sequence). Here the CDR3 reads CASTHRGAVGTQYF. As DNA, the CDR3 is TGTGCCAGTACCCACCGCGGGGCTGTTGGTACGCAGTATTTT.

V and J are TRBV27 and TRBJ2-1, with 10 bases identical to TRBD1. Germline CDR1 and CDR2: MNHEY and SMNVEV (reference sequence). CDR3 length equals 17 residues. V lost 6 bases to trimming and J lost 7 bases; unmatched junction nucleotides: 15. The CDR3 coding sequence is TGTGCCAGCAGCCGTCTACAACCGGGACAGGGGATGAATGAGCAGTTCTTC. This sequence encodes CASSRLQPGQGMNEQFF.

In this sample, this clone turned up once. The rearrangement uses TRBV6-6 and TRBJ1-2, with 9 positions matching TRBD1. Looked up from germline, CDR1 is MNHNY and CDR2 is SVGAGI (reference sequence). The CDR3 length is 16 residues. The ends lost 6 bases at V and 4 bases at J; junction bases unmatched: 12. CDR3 loop: CASSAKNRGRFYGYTF. CDR3 nucleotide sequence: TGTGCCAGCAGCGCTAAGAACAGGGGGCGCTTCTATGGCTACACCTTC.

The CDR3 loop is CASSRPGTDNYEQYF. The CDR3 DNA is TGTGCCAGCAGCCGCCCGGGGACTGACAACTACGAGCAGTACTTC. The chain couples TRBV5-4 to TRBJ2-7, with a possible D match to TRBD2 (6 bases). V shed 4 bases and J shed 3 bases, with 17 bases lying between them. The CDR3 loop spans 15 amino acids. Germline CDR1 reads SGHNT; CDR2 reads YYREEE (reference sequence). Drawing the rest from reference TRBV5-4 and TRBJ2-7, the complete variable domain is ETGVTQSPTHLIKTRGQQVTLRCSSQSGHNTVSWYQQALGQGPQFIFQYYREEENGRGNFPPRFSGLQFPNYSSELNVNALELDDSALYLCASSRPGTDNYEQYFGPGTRLTVT.

J is TRBJ1-1 and V is TRBV11-2, with D uncertain. The ends were cut back, 0 bases at V and 6 bases at J, with 17 bases in the middle. CDR3 length: 16 amino acids. The germline gives CDR1 SGHAT, CDR2 FQNNGV. CDR3 sequence: CASSLDFRGRRAEAFF. The DNA of the CDR3 is TGTGCCAGCAGCTTAGATTTCCGAGGGAGAAGGGCTGAAGCTTTCTTT. Supplemented by reference TRBV11-2 and TRBJ1-1, the full variable domain reads EAGVAQSPRYKIIEKRQSVAFWCNPISGHATLYWYQQILGQGPKLLIQFQNNGVVDDSQLPKDRFSAERLKGVDSTLKIQPAKLEDSAVYLCASSLDFRGRRAEAFFGQGTRLTVV.

The chain recombines TRBV19 with TRBJ1-2; D is perhaps TRBD1 (5 bases). Germline CDR1 LNHDA, CDR2 SQIVND (reference sequence). CDR3 size: 15 residues. The V and J ends lost 7 bases and 0 bases respectively, with 15 bases between them. Here the CDR3 DNA reads TGTGCCAGTACCCCGGTGACAGCCACTAACTATGGCTACACCTTC. Protein: CASTPVTATNYGYTF.

The chain has TRBV5-6 and TRBJ2-7; D remains ambiguous. CDR3 length: 14 residues. Germline V gene lookup returns CDR1 SGHDT and CDR2 YYEEEE. V lost 6 bases, J lost 4 bases, and 17 bases lay in between. The CDR3 is CASTHTDTTYEQYF. The CDR3 nucleotides are TGTGCCAGCACCCACACTGACACAACTTACGAGCAGTACTTC.

The V and J genes are TRBV2 and TRBJ1-2, with 9 bases that match TRBD1. CDR3 length equals 15 residues. Germline-derived CDR1 and CDR2 are SNHLY and FYNNEI. V shed 6 bases and J 2 bases; nucleotides not matched to a gene: 7. The CDR3 region is CASRELGQGNYGYTF. The CDR3 nucleotides read TGTGCCAGCAGGGAACTAGGACAGGGGAACTATGGCTACACCTTC. Using reference TRBV2 and TRBJ1-2 for the parts outside the CDR3, the full variable domain is EPEVTQTPSHQVTQMGQEVILRCVPISNHLYFYWYRQILGQKVEFLVSFYNNEISEKSEIFDDQFSVERPDGSNFTLKIRSTKLEDSAMYFCASRELGQGNYGYTFGSGTRLTVV.

The chain uses TRBV11-3 and TRBJ2-7; D ambiguous. Germline CDR1 is SGHNT and CDR2 is YENEEA. This CDR3 is 12 amino acids long. V lost 1 base to trimming and J lost 12 bases, with 13 bases between them. The CDR3 sequence is CASSLANREWYF. The DNA for the CDR3 is TGTGCCAGCAGCTTAGCGAATCGAGAGTGGTACTTC.

This rearrangement joins TRBV18 to TRBJ1-1; D unresolved. Looked up from germline, CDR1 is KGHSH and CDR2 is LQKENI. The CDR3 has 12 amino acids. V gave up 4 bases and J gave up 1 base, with 4 bases separating them. This chain's CDR3 is CASSRQNTEAFF. The CDR3 coding sequence is TGTGCCAGCTCACGGCAGAACACTGAAGCTTTCTTT. The whole variable domain, remainder taken from reference TRBV18 and TRBJ1-1, is NAGVMQNPRHLVRRRGQEARLRCSPMKGHSHVYWYRQLPEEGLKFMVYLQKENIIDESGMPKERFSAEFPKEGPSILRIQQVVRGDSAAYFCASSRQNTEAFFGQGTRLTVV.

This clone was found once. The V and J genes are TRBV19 and TRBJ2-1; perhaps TRBD2 as D (8 bases). V was pared by 3 bases and J by 8 bases, with 20 bases between. Germline CDR1 is LNHDA and CDR2 is SQIVND (reference sequence). This CDR3 has 16 residues. CDR3 in DNA: TGTGCCAGTAGTATCGCTTGGACTAGCAGGGGGGATGAGCAGTTCTTC. Amino acids: CASSIAWTSRGDEQFF.

The rearrangement uses TRBV18 and TRBJ1-4, with TRBD1 matching 7 bases. This CDR3 region has 15 residues. Germline CDR1 is KGHSH and CDR2 is LQKENI. V lost 6 bases to trimming and J lost 6 bases; unmatched junction nucleotides: 10. The CDR3 DNA is TGTGCCAGCTCTCAGGGGGGACATAAGGATGAAAAACTGTTTTTT. It codes for CASSQGGHKDEKLFF.

The genes are TRBV6-6 and TRBJ1-3; 8 nucleotides match TRBD1. Germline V lookup: CDR1 MNHNY, CDR2 SVGAGI (reference sequence). Trimming took 2 bases from V and 4 from J; bases not matched to a gene: 4. The CDR3 loop spans 15 amino acids. The DNA for the CDR3 is TGTGCCAGCAGTTACGACAGGGGTACGGGAAACACCATATATTTT. It is translated as CASSYDRGTGNTIYF.

The rearrangement joins TRBV12-5 to TRBJ2-2, with 11 bases fitting TRBD2. Germline lookup yields CDR1 LGHNT and CDR2 FRNRAP. V was pared by 1 base and J by 8 bases, with 9 bases of the junction left unmatched. This CDR3 contains 17 residues. CDR3 protein: CASGLEPLAGGTGELFF. The CDR3 DNA sequence: TGTGCTAGTGGTTTGGAACCTCTAGCGGGAGGTACAGGGGAGCTGTTTTTT.

This clone has just one count. V gene TRBV9 combines with J gene TRBJ1-1; TRBD1 might be the D (6 bases). V was shortened by 1 base and J by 1 base, with 8 bases between the two germline ends. Germline V CDR1 and CDR2: SGDLS, YYNGEE. CDR3 length equals 14 residues. In nucleotides, the CDR3 is TGTGCCAGCAGCGTATTACAGGGGAACACTGAAGCTTTCTTT. Translated, it gives CASSVLQGNTEAFF.

The V gene is TRBV6-5, the J gene TRBJ1-2, with TRBD1 matching 7 bases. Per the germline V gene, CDR1 is MNHEY and CDR2 is SVGAGI. V trimming: 0 bases; J trimming: 7 bases; junction bases outside the gene matches: 5. This CDR3 region has 14 residues. The CDR3 reads CASSYSFRGSGYTF. As DNA, the CDR3 is TGTGCCAGCAGTTACTCGTTCAGGGGGAGTGGCTACACCTTC.

The chain has TRBV2 and TRBJ1-1; 9 nucleotides agree with TRBD1. The V and J ends lost 4 bases and 4 bases, in that order; junction bases with no gene match: 7. The CDR3 covers 15 residues. Germline CDR1 SNHLY, CDR2 FYNNEI. The CDR3 protein is CASSGPGQGSTEAFF. The CDR3 DNA reads as TGTGCCAGCAGTGGGCCGGGACAGGGTTCCACTGAAGCTTTCTTT.

This sequence joins TRBV7-3 and TRBJ2-5, with 11 bases aligning to TRBD2. V lost 3 bases to trimming and J lost 3 bases; unmatched junction nucleotides: 0. CDR1 SGHTA and CDR2 FQGTGA come from the germline V gene. The CDR3 sequence is 14 residues long. CDR3 DNA sequence: TGTGCCAGCAGCTTGGGACTAGCGGAAGAGACCCAGTACTTC. Protein: CASSLGLAEETQYF. Using reference TRBV7-3 and TRBJ2-5 for the parts outside the CDR3, the full variable domain is GAGVSQTPSNKVTEKGKYVELRCDPISGHTALYWYRQSLGQGPEFLIYFQGTGAADDSGLPNDRFFAVRPEGSVSTLKIQRTERGDSAVYLCASSLGLAEETQYFGPGTRLLVL.